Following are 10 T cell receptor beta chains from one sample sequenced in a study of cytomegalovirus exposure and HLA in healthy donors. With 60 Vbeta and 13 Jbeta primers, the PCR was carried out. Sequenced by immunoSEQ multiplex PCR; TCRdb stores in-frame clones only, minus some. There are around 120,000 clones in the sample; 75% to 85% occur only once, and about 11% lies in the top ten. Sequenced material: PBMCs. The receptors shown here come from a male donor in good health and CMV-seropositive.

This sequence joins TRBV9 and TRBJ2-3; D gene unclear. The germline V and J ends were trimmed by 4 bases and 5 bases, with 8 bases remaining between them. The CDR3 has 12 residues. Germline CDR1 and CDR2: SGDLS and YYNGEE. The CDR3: CASSPSLDTQYF. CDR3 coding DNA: TGTGCCAGCAGCCCCAGTCTAGATACGCAGTATTTT.

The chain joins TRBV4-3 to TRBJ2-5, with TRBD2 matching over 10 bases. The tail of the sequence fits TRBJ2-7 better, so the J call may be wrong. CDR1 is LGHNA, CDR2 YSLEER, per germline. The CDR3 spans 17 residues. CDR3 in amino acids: CASSQDVYLAGVHEQYF. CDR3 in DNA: TGCGCCAGCAGCCAAGATGTGTACCTAGCGGGAGTCCACGAGCAGTACTTC.

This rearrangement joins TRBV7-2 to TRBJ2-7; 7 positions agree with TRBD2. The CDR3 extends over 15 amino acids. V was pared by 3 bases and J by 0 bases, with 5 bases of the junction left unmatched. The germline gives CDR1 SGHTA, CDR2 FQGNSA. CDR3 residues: CASSFWAGVSYEQYF. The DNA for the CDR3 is TGTGCCAGCAGCTTCTGGGCGGGGGTCTCCTACGAGCAGTACTTC.

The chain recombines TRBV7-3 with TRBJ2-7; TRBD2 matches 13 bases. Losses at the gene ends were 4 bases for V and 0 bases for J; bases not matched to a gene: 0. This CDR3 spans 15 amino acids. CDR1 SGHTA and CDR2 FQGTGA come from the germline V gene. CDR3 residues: CASSWTSGSSYEQYF. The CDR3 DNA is TGTGCCAGCAGCTGGACTAGCGGGAGCTCCTACGAGCAGTACTTC.

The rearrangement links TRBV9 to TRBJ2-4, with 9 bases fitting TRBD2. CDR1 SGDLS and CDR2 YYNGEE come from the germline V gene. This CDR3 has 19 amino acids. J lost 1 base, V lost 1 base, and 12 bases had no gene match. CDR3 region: CASSVRLAGPTRAKNIQYF. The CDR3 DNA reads TGTGCCAGCAGCGTACGGCTAGCGGGGCCAACGAGGGCCAAAAACATTCAGTACTTC.

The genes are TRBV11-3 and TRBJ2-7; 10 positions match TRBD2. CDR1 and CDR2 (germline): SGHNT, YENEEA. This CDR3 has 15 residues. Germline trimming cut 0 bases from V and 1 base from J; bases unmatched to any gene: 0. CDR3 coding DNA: TGTGCCAGCAGCTTAGAAGCGGGAGGGTCCTACGAGCAGTACTTC. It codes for CASSLEAGGSYEQYF.

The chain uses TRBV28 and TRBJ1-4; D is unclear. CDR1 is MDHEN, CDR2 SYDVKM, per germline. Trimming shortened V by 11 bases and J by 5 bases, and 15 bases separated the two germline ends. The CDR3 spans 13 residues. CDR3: CASRRPLNEKLFF. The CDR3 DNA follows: TGTGCCTCAAGGCGGCCCTTAAATGAAAAACTGTTTTTT.

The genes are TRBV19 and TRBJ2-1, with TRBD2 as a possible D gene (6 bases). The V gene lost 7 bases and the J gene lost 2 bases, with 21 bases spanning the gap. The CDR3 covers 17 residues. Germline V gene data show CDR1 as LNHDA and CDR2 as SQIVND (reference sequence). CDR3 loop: CASTRDSAGGAYNEQFF. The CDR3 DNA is TGTGCCAGTACCAGGGACTCCGCTGGAGGGGCCTACAATGAGCAGTTCTTC.

CDR3: CASSYPGLAGEDEQYF. The CDR3 DNA sequence: TGTGCCAGCAGTTACCCGGGACTAGCGGGAGAGGACGAGCAGTACTTC. The chain joins TRBV2 to TRBJ2-7; 14 bases map to TRBD2. The J segment lost 5 bases and the V segment lost 5 bases, leaving 8 bases of the junction unmatched. The CDR3 extends over 16 amino acids. Germline V gene data show CDR1 as SNHLY and CDR2 as FYNNEI. Using reference TRBV2 and TRBJ2-7 for the parts outside the CDR3, the full variable domain is EPEVTQTPSHQVTQMGQEVILRCVPISNHLYFYWYRQILGQKVEFLVSFYNNEISEKSEIFDDQFSVERPDGSNFTLKIRSTKLEDSAMYFCASSYPGLAGEDEQYFGPGTRLTVT.

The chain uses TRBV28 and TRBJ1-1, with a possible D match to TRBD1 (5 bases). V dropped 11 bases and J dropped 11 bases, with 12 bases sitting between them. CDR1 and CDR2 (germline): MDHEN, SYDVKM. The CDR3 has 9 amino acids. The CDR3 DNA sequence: TGTGCCGTAGGGGTAGTGGCTTTCTTT. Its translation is CAVGVVAFF.